Below, 7 T cell receptor beta chains from the same sample are listed, as sequenced in a study of blood T cell repertoires in COVID-19. Data came from immunoSEQ multiplex PCR; TCRdb stores just in-frame clones and leaves some out. Among over 200,000 clones listed, about nine tenths were seen once. Sequenced: peripheral blood. All receptors come from a person aged 18 to 35 with COVID-19, enrolled during active disease.

The chain links TRBV24-1 to TRBJ1-5, with 8 bases matching TRBD1. J was trimmed by 5 bases and V by 6 bases; bases with no gene match: 5. CDR1 is KGHDR and CDR2 is SFDVKD in the germline V gene. CDR3 length: 14 residues. CDR3 DNA: TGTGCCACCAGTCAGGGGGCGGACTATCAGCCCCAGCATTTT. Protein sequence: CATSQGADYQPQHF.

CDR3 protein: CASSSSPAGNYEQYF. As DNA, the CDR3 is TGCGCCAGCAGCAGCTCCCCCGCAGGGAACTACGAGCAGTACTTC. V and J are TRBV5-1 and TRBJ2-7; TRBD1 is a possible D gene (5 bases). Trimming removed 4 bases at V and 3 bases at J, with 17 bases between. The germline V gene has CDR1 SGHRS and CDR2 YFSETQ. The CDR3 extends over 15 amino acids.

V is TRBV18 and J is TRBJ1-6; D is ambiguous. The V gene lost 4 bases and the J gene lost 0 bases, with 16 bases spanning the gap. This CDR3 region has 18 residues. Germline V gene sequence: CDR1 KGHSH, CDR2 LQKENI. The CDR3 sequence: CASSHVTLRSSYNSPLHF. CDR3 nucleotide sequence: TGTGCCAGCTCACACGTCACCCTTAGGAGCTCCTATAATTCACCCCTCCACTTT.

The chain employs TRBV5-5 and TRBJ1-1, with a tentative D call TRBD1 (6 bases). Germline assignment: CDR1 SGHKS and CDR2 YYEKEE (reference sequence). V was cut by 0 bases and J by 3 bases, with 9 bases left in between. The CDR3 is made up of 14 amino acids. In DNA, the CDR3 is TGTGCCAGCAGCTTGGGACAGGCGTACACTGAAGCTTTCTTT. Translation gives CASSLGQAYTEAFF.

CDR3 in amino acids: CASSMRAGGPYNEQFF. For the CDR3, the DNA is TGTGCCAGCAGCATGAGAGCGGGAGGGCCCTACAATGAGCAGTTCTTC. The rearrangement links TRBV25-1 to TRBJ2-1; 10 nucleotides align to TRBD2. The CDR3 is 16 residues long. CDR1 is MGHDK and CDR2 is SYGVNS in the germline V gene. After removal of 6 bases from V and 2 bases from J, the junction contained 7 bases not matched to a gene. The variable domain in full, with the rest retrieved from reference TRBV25-1 and TRBJ2-1, is EADIYQTPRYLVIGTGKKITLECSQTMGHDKMYWYQQDPGMELHLIHYSYGVNSTEKGDLSSESTVSRIRTEHFPLTLESARPSHTSQYLCASSMRAGGPYNEQFFGPGTRLTVL.

This chain connects TRBV15 to TRBJ2-5, with 7 bases fitting TRBD2. Germline CDR1 LNHNV, CDR2 YYDKDF (reference sequence). V was pared by 5 bases and J by 5 bases, with 17 bases of the junction left unmatched. This CDR3 is 17 amino acids long. The CDR3 spells CATSARGGASSRETQYF. As DNA, the CDR3 is TGTGCCACCAGCGCTAGGGGAGGGGCGTCATCCAGGGAGACCCAGTACTTC.

The chain links TRBV29-1 to TRBJ1-1; a weak D match, TRBD1 (5 bases). The CDR3 contains 11 residues. Germline CDR1 reads SQVTM; CDR2 reads ANQGSEA. V lost 7 bases, J lost 5 bases, and 11 bases lay in between. Written as DNA, the CDR3 is TGCAGCGCCACGGGGGGGACTGAAGCTTTCTTT. Translation: CSATGGTEAFF.